The source of this T cell receptor (beta chain) is a study of CD8 T cells in Susac syndrome (dated by TCRdb to about 2019). With respect to the entire study: Whether CD8+ T cell activation and differentiation in Susac syndrome was antigen driven was tested using repertoire sequencing. The clonality of the CD8+ T cell repertoire was compared across 12 healthy donors, around 14 Susac syndrome patients and under 18 multiple sclerosis patients. Beyond this particular receptor, the publication reports: The study acknowledged that relatively few individuals were included in the TCR sequencing and HLA analysis.

To note about this clonotype: Its antigen remains undetermined. No per-base quality is available; no much larger clone lies one base away.

Peripheral blood CD8+ and CD4+ T cells from healthy donors, Susac syndrome patients and multiple sclerosis patients were profiled by high-throughput TCR beta sequencing. The multiple sclerosis controls were treatment-naive patients whose relapsing-remitting disease, either stable or active, fulfilled the revised McDonald criteria. Bulk CD8+ and CD4+ T cells were purified by magnetic negative isolation, whereas CD8+ TEMRA cells were enriched by FACS. Blood was drawn into EDTA tubes, processed within 24 hours, and PBMCs were isolated by density gradient centrifugation. PBMCs intended for TCR sequencing were cryopreserved in liquid nitrogen and thawed later in a water bath at 37 degrees C. The sorted or isolated CD4+, CD8+ and CD8+ TEMRA cells had a purity of 90% or higher. From a lookup of the germline V gene (reference sequence), CDR1 and CDR2 are MNHEY and SMNVEV. Trimming removed 5 bases from V and 2 bases from J; the gene matches leave 12 bases unexplained. Spanning cysteine to phenylalanine, the CDR3 consists of 17 amino acids. CDR3 DNA is the only sequence kept; it has 51 bases, read in frame from the first base.

RNA was extracted using the RNeasy kit, and about 0.5 to 1 ug of the RNA was reverse transcribed with random hexamers. TCR beta CDR3 regions were amplified with the immunoSEQ multiplex PCR assay covering 54 Vbeta and 13 Jbeta segments. To correct PCR amplification bias, a synthetic template baseline was used for both primer optimization and computational correction. The authors' pipeline ran thus. Reads were annotated to V, D and J genes according to IMGT and were analyzed with immunoSEQ Analyzer, with only productive sequences retained. Clonality was calculated as one minus the Shannon entropy normalized by log2 of the number of productive unique sequences. For each patient and control, public and private clones were evaluated among the 100 most prevalent clones. Clones were defined as Susac-specific if absent from the healthy and MS cohorts, from around 1,000 published viral clones and from other ImmuneACCESS disease sequences. Using fastp trimming at Q25 and MiXCR clonotype assembly, TCRdb reanalyzed the public sequencing data and kept in-frame beta chains. Here each entry gathers all rows of one CDR3 protein and keeps the most common genes and DNA. The authors' filters were not applied to this entry. This sample has 250,000 to 300,000 distinct CDR3 sequences in its table, and about nine tenths of those were observed once. 0.18% of the sample is held by the ten biggest clonotypes.

Sequenced: CD8+ T cells from PBMCs. The sequence links TRBV27 to TRBJ1-5; 7 nucleotides in the junction match TRBD1. This receptor was obtained from a human donor with multiple sclerosis. The DNA sequence is as follows: TGTGCCAGCAGTGCTAGGGGGCCATCGTCGGGCAATCAGCCCCAGCATTTT. The translation is CASSARGPSSGNQPQHF.